This T cell receptor (beta chain) was recorded in a study of blood T cell repertoires in COVID-19. Profiled with immunoSEQ multiplex PCR; TCRdb holds only in-frame clones, not every one. The sample includes tens of thousands of clones, approximately 90% of them seen just once. The CDR3 sequence is 13 residues long. Trimming cost V 4 bases and J 8 bases, with 12 bases left between them. Germline V gene lookup returns CDR1 WNHNN and CDR2 SYGVQD (reference sequence). The sequenced material came from peripheral blood. The chain couples TRBV10-1 to TRBJ1-3, with D uncertain. The receptor was isolated from a man at least 80 years old with acute or convalescent COVID-19. The CDR3 DNA follows: TGCGCCAGCAGTGCAACTTTAGAGGACACCATATATTTT. Protein product: CASSATLEDTIYF.